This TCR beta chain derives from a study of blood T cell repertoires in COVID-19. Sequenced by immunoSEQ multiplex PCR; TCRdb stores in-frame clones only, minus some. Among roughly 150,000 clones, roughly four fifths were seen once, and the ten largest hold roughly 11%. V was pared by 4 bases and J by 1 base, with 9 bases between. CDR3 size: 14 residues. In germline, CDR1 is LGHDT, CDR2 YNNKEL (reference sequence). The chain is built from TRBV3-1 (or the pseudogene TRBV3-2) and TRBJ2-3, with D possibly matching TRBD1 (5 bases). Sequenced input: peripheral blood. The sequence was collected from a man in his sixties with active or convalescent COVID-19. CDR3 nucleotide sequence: TGTGCCAGCAGCCTAAGCAGGGGCACAGATACGCAGTATTTT. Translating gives CASSLSRGTDTQYF.